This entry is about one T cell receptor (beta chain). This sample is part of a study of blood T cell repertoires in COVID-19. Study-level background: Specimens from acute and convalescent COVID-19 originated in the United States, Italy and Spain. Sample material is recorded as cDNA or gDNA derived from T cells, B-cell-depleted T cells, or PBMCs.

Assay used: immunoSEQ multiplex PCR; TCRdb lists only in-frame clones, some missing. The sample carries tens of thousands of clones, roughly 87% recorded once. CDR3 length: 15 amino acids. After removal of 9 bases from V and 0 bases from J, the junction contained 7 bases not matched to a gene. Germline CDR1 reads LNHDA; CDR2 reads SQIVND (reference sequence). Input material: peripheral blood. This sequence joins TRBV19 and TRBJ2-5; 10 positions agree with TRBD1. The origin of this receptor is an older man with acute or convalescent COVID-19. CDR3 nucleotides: TGTGCCAGCTCACCGGGACAGGGGTACCAAGAGACCCAGTACTTC. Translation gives CASSPGQGYQETQYF.